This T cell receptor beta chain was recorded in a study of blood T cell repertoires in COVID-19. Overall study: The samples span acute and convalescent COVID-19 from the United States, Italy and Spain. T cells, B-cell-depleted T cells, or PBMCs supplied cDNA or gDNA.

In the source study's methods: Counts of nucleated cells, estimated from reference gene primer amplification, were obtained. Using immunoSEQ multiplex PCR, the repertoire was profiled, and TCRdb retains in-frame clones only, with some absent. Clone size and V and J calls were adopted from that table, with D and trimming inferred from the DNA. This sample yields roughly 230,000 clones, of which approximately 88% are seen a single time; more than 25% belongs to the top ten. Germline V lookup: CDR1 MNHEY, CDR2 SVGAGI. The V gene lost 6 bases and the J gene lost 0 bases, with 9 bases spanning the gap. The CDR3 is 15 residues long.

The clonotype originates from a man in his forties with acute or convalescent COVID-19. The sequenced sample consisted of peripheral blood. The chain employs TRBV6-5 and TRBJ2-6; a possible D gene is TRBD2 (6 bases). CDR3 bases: TGTGCCAGCAGCTGGGGGGTCTCTGGGGCCAACGTCCTGACTTTC. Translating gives CASSWGVSGANVLTF.